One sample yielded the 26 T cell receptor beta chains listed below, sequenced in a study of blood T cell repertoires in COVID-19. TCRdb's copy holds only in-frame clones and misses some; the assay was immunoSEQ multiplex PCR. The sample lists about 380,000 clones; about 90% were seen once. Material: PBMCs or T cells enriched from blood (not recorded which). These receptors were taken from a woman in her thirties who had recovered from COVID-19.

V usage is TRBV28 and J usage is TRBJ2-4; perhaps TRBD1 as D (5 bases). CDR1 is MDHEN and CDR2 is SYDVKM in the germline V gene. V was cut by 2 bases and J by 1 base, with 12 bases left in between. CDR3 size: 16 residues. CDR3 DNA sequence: TGTGCCAGCAGTTTAGTAGGCAGGGTGGCCAAAAACATTCAGTACTTC. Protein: CASSLVGRVAKNIQYF.

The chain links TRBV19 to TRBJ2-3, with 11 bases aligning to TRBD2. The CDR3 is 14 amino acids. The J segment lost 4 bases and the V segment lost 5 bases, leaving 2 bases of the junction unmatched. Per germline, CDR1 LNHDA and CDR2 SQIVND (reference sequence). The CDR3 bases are TGTGCCAGTAGTTTGGGACTAGCGGCAGATACGCAGTATTTT. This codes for CASSLGLAADTQYF.

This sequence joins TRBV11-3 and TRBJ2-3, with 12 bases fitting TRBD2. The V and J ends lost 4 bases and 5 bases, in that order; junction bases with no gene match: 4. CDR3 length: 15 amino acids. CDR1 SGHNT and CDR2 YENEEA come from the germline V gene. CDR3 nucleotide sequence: TGTGCCAGCAGCTCCAGACTAGCGGGGGAAGATACGCAGTATTTT. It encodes CASSSRLAGEDTQYF.

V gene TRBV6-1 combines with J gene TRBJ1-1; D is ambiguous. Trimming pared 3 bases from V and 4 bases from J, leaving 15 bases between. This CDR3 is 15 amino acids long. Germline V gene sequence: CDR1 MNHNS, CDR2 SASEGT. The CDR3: CASSDNIAVATEAFF. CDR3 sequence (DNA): TGTGCCAGCAGTGATAATATTGCAGTGGCCACTGAAGCTTTCTTT.

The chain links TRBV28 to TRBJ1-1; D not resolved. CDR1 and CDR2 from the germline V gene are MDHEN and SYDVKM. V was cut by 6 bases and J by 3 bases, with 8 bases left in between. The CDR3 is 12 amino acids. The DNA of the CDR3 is TGTGCCAGCAGACTAATGGACACTGAAGCTTTCTTT. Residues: CASRLMDTEAFF.

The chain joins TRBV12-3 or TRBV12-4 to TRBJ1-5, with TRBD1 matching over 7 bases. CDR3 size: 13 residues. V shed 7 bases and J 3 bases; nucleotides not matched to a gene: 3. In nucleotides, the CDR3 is TGTGCCAGCACCGACAGGGACAATCAGCCCCAGCATTTT. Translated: CASTDRDNQPQHF.

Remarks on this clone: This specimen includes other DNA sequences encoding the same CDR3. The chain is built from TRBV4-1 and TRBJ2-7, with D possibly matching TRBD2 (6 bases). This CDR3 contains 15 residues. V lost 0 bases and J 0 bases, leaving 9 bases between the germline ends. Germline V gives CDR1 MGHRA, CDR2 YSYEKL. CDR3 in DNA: TGCGCCAGCAGCCAAGATAGGGGAGGCTCCTACGAGCAGTACTTC. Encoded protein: CASSQDRGGSYEQYF.

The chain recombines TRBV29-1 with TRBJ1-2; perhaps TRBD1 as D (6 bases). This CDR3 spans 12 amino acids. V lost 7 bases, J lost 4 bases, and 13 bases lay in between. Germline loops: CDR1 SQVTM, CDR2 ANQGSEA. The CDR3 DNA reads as TGCAGCGCCGAGGGGGAGAGCTATGGCTACACCTTC. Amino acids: CSAEGESYGYTF.

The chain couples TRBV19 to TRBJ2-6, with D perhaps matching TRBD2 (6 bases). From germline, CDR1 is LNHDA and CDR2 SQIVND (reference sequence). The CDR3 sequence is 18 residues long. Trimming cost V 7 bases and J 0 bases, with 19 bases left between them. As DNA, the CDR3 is TGTGCCAGTAAGGAGGGGCTTTATTCTAGCTCTGGGGCCAACGTCCTGACTTTC. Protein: CASKEGLYSSSGANVLTF.

CDR3 coding DNA: TGTGCCAGTGCAAGGGAGTTGGCCACTGAAGCTTTCTTT. Residues: CASARELATEAFF. The chain couples TRBV18 to TRBJ1-1; D unresolved. There are 13 residues in the CDR3. V dropped 9 bases and J dropped 4 bases, with 15 bases sitting between them. Germline-derived CDR1 and CDR2 are KGHSH and LQKENI.

The CDR3 region has the DNA TGCAGCGTTGAGGTCGGACAGGCGGTTGAAGCTTTCTTT. Translation: CSVEVGQAVEAFF. The J gene is TRBJ1-1, the V gene TRBV29-1, with 7 bases fitting TRBD1. In germline, CDR1 is SQVTM, CDR2 ANQGSEA. The trim removed 3 bases at V and 7 bases at J, leaving 8 bases unmatched. The CDR3 consists of 13 residues.

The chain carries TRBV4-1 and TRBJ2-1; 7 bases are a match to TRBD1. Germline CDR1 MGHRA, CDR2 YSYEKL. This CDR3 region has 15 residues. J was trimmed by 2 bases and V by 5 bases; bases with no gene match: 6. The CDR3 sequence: CASSAGQVTYNEQFF. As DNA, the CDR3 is TGCGCCAGCAGCGCAGGACAGGTTACCTACAATGAGCAGTTCTTC.

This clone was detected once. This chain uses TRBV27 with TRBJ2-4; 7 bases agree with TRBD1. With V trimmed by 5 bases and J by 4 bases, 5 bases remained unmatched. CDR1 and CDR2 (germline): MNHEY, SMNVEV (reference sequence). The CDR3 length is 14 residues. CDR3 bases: TGTGCCAGCAGTCTAACAGGGGCGAAAAACATTCAGTACTTC. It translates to CASSLTGAKNIQYF.

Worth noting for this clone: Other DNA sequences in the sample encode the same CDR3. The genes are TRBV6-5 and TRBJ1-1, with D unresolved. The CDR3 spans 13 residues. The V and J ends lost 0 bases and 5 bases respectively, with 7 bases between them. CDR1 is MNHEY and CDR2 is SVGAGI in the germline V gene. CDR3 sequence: CASSYSRNTEAFF. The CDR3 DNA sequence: TGTGCCAGCAGTTACTCGAGAAATACTGAAGCTTTCTTT.

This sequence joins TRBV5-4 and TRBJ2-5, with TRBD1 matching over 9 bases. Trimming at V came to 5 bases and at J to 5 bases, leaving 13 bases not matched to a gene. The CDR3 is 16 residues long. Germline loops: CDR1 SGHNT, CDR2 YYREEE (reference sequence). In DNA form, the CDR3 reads TGTGCCAGCAGTTCGGCAAAGACAGGGGGTACGGAGACCCAGTACTTC. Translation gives CASSSAKTGGTETQYF.

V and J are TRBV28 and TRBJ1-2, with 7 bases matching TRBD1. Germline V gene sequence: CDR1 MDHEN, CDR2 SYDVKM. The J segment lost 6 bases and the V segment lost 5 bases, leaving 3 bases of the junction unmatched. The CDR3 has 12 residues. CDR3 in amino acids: CASSRTGDGYTF. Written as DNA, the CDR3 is TGTGCCAGCAGTCGTACAGGGGATGGCTACACCTTC.

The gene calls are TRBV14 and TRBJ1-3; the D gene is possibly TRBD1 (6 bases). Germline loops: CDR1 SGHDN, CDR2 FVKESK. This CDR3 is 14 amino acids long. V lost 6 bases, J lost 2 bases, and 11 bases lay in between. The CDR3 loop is CASSPQGPGNTIYF. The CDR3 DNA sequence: TGTGCCAGCAGTCCACAGGGCCCTGGAAACACCATATATTTT.

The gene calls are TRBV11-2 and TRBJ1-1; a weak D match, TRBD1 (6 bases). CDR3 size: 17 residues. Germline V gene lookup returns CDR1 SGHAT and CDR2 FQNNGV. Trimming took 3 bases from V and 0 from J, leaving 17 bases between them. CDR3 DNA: TGTGCCAGCAGCTTTCCCTTCCGGGACACCTTGAACACTGAAGCTTTCTTT. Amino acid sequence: CASSFPFRDTLNTEAFF.

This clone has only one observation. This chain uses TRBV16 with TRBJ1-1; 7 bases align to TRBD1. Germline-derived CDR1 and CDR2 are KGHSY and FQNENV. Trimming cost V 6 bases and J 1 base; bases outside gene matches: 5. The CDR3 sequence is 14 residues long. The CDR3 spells CASSRDRANTEAFF. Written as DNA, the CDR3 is TGTGCCAGCAGTCGTGACAGGGCGAACACTGAAGCTTTCTTT. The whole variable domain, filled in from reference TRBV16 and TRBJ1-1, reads GEEVAQTPKHLVRGEGQKAKLYCAPIKGHSYVFWYQQVLKNEFKFLISFQNENVFDETGMPKERFSAKCLPNSPCSLEIQATKLEDSAVYFCASSRDRANTEAFFGQGTRLTVV.

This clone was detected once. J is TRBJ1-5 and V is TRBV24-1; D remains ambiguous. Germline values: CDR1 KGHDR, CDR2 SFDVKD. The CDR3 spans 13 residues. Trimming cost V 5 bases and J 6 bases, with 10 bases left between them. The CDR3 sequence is CATSVNAGQPQHF. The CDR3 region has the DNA TGTGCCACCAGTGTAAATGCGGGTCAGCCCCAGCATTTT.

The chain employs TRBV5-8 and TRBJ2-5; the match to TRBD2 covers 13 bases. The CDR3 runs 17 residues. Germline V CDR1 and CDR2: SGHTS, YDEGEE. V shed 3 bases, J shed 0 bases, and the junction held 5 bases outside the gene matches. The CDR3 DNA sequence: TGTGCCAGCAGCTGGGAGGGACTAGCGGGAAACCAAGAGACCCAGTACTTC. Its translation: CASSWEGLAGNQETQYF.

The chain's CDR3 is CASSVAASGISYEQYF. CDR3 nucleotide sequence: TGTGCCAGCAGTGTCGCGGCTAGCGGGATCTCCTACGAGCAGTACTTC. V usage is TRBV6-1 and J usage is TRBJ2-7, with 9 nucleotides matching TRBD2. Germline-derived CDR1 and CDR2 are MNHNS and SASEGT. The CDR3 contains 16 residues. The V gene end was trimmed by 4 bases and the J gene end by 0 bases; junction bases not matched to a gene: 7.

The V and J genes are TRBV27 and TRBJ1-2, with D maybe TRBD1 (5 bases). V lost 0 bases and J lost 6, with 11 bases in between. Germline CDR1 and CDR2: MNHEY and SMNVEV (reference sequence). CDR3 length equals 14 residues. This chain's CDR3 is CASSLSGWGDGYTF. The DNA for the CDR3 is TGTGCCAGCAGTTTATCCGGATGGGGGGATGGCTACACCTTC.

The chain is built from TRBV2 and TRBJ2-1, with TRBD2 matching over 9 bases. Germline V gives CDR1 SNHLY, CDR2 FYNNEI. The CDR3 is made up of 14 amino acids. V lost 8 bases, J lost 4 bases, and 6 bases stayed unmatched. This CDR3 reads CASVRLAAYNEQFF. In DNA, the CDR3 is TGTGCCAGCGTTAGACTAGCGGCTTACAATGAGCAGTTCTTC. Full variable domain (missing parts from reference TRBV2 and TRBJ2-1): EPEVTQTPSHQVTQMGQEVILRCVPISNHLYFYWYRQILGQKVEFLVSFYNNEISEKSEIFDDQFSVERPDGSNFTLKIRSTKLEDSAMYFCASVRLAAYNEQFFGPGTRLTVL.

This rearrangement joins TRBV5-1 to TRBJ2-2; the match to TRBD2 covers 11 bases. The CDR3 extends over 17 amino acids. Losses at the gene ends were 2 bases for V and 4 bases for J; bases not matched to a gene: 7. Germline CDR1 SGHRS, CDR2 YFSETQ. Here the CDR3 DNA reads TGCGCCAGCAGCTTCGGAACTAGCGGGGGCCCCACCGGGGAGCTGTTTTTT. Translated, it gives CASSFGTSGGPTGELFF.

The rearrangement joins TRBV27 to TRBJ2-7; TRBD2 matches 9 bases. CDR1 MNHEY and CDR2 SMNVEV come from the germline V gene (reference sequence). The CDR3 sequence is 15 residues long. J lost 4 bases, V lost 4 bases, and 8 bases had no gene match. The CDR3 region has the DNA TGTGCCAGCAGTTGGGGCGGGAGGGCCGGGTACGAGCAGTACTTC. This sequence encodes CASSWGGRAGYEQYF.